Listed below are T cell receptor beta chains from one sample, sequenced in a study of T cell responses to AZD1222 COVID-19 vaccine. Repertoires were generated with immunoSEQ multiplex PCR, while TCRdb's copy carries only in-frame clones and drops some. The sample contains about 140,000 clones, roughly 92% of which appear only once. The sample was peripheral blood, taken on day 0 of AZD1222 vaccination. These receptors originate from an adult in good health. Each CDR3 is given with its conserved first and last residue. Clone size appears in some rows only: once, few, many, or a class for an expanded clone.

j_call clone_size v_call cdr3_aa
TRBJ2-3 . TRBV28 CASSSEEGRDTQYF
TRBJ2-1 . TRBV6-2/TRBV6-3 CASSPGTGGNEQFF
TRBJ2-2 . TRBV28 CASSLRGPGELFF
TRBJ1-2 . TRBV11-3 CASIPRGGRSYGYTF
TRBJ2-3 once TRBV7-9 CASSPQGSGNTDTQYF
TRBJ1-2 once TRBV7-2 CASSWGDRAYGYTF
TRBJ2-2 . TRBV18 CASSFYSAAGELFF
TRBJ2-7 . TRBV4-1 CASSPGQLGPRSYEQYF
TRBJ1-1 . TRBV29-1 CSHSALNTEAFF
TRBJ2-1 . TRBV11-1 CASSFGTAQFF
TRBJ1-1 . TRBV9 CASSVATKGETEAFF
TRBJ1-1 . TRBV7-9 CASSLGPGNTEAFF
TRBJ1-5 . TRBV29-1 CSVALGVDNQPQHF
TRBJ2-2 . TRBV7-6 CASSSSRTESGELFF
TRBJ1-1 . TRBV7-2 CASSLGLNRNTEAFF
TRBJ1-3 . TRBV12-3/TRBV12-4 CASSQGGNTIYF
TRBJ2-7 . TRBV2 CASKKPGTAGYEQYF
TRBJ2-2 . TRBV19 CASSTPEGYDGELFF
TRBJ1-5 . TRBV2 CASTFTVEVQPQHF
TRBJ1-5 once TRBV12-3/TRBV12-4 CASSFGSNQPQHF
TRBJ2-1 . TRBV24-1 CATSDPGQAENEQFF
TRBJ2-1 . TRBV2 CASSDSREDSYNEQFF
TRBJ2-2 . TRBV9 CASSAWDRGDTGELFF
TRBJ2-1 . TRBV29-1 CSVVKGLANNEQFF
TRBJ2-1 . TRBV6-4 CASSPELAGVYNEQFF
TRBJ2-7 . TRBV5-1 CASSTPRGTLRNEQYF
TRBJ1-5 . TRBV19 CASSMGGEQPQHF
TRBJ2-3 . TRBV5-4 CASSPGLAGSDTQYF
TRBJ2-3 . TRBV7-8 CASSPRHRGTDTQYF
TRBJ1-4 once TRBV5-1 CASSLAGDNEKLFF
TRBJ2-5 . TRBV7-7 CASSQGQGSARETQYF
TRBJ2-7 . TRBV11-2 CASSPQLREFYEQYF
TRBJ2-1 once TRBV6-4 CASSGKGQGFYNEQFF
TRBJ2-1 . TRBV5-1 CASSEGTSGSYNEQFF
TRBJ2-1 . TRBV6-6 CASRSGGSENEQFF
TRBJ2-5 . TRBV6-1 CASSEPRGETQYF
TRBJ1-2 . TRBV24-1 CATSQDTDGYTF
TRBJ2-2 . TRBV2 CASRQGTGELFF
TRBJ2-1 . TRBV28 CASRPGTPVQYNEQFF
TRBJ1-3 . TRBV18 CASSPNSDSGNTIYF
TRBJ1-2 . TRBV10-3 CAISRGDLGYGYTF
TRBJ2-7 . TRBV19 CASSIVRGGYEQYF
TRBJ2-7 . TRBV18 CASSPPPGQGGKYF
TRBJ1-1 few TRBV12-3/TRBV12-4 CASRTGQGEAFF
TRBJ2-7 . TRBV7-8 CASSLAAQAYEQYF
TRBJ2-7 . TRBV7-9 CASSFSTRNSYEQYF
TRBJ1-2 . TRBV28 CASSQTYRTRGQSGYTF
TRBJ2-1 once TRBV2 CASSEPNNNEQFF
TRBJ1-1 . TRBV28 CASSLNRGSATEAFF
TRBJ1-1 . TRBV7-9 CASSFGPNEAFF
TRBJ1-5 . TRBV29-1 CSVEVGGGRNQPQHF
TRBJ1-5 once TRBV5-1 CASSPQTRDQPQHF
TRBJ2-5 . TRBV12-3/TRBV12-4 CASTRGLTHQYF
TRBJ1-3 . TRBV2 CAIERDSAGNTIYF
TRBJ1-1 . TRBV5-1 CASSPRGAGVANTEAFF